This TCR beta chain was recovered during a study of blood T cells in healthy people across ages (dated by TCRdb to about 2015). Regarding the research as a whole: In model experiments, roughly one uniquely barcoded TCR beta cDNA molecule per two T cells was captured by template switching. To track age-related changes in TCR beta repertoire diversity, the study relied on deep sequencing normalized with unique cDNA molecular identifiers. The donors were split into four age groups: young (average 16 years), middle-aged (about 40), aged (over 55) and long-lived (over 80). To avoid experimental bias, donors of different ages were distributed randomly across sequencing lanes. Two additional independent replicas of 1 million unique cDNA reads from the same blood draw were analyzed for two donors (one aged 18 to 30 and one aged 80 or older).

Libraries came from 5' RACE. Sequencer: Illumina HiSeq 2500. A second PCR of roughly 6 to 11 cycles was run with a J-beta primer mix and a sample-barcoded 5' primer. Each TCR beta cDNA molecule received a unique molecular identifier from a template-switch 5' adaptor carrying 12 random nucleotides. At least 2.5 million CDR3-containing paired-end reads were obtained from each sample. All of the RNA was converted into first-strand cDNA using the Mint cDNA synthesis kit, with a TRBC-specific oligonucleotide serving as the primer. After uracil-DNA glycosylase treatment, a first 18-cycle PCR used universal primers M1SS and BC2_uni_R on all cDNA. The source study handled its data this way. Each sample was normalized by randomly selecting 1 million high-quality reads, each carrying a distinct molecular identifier. Reads with shared molecular identifiers were discarded instead of being binned into consensus sequences. MiTCR, set to a Q25 quality threshold and the strictest error-elimination algorithm, was used for CDR3 identification, clonotype clustering and error correction. A nonparametric unseen species model with Euler transformation was used to estimate lower-bound total TCR beta diversity. Through fastp at Q25 and MiXCR, TCRdb rebuilt clones from the public reads, retaining in-frame beta chains. Rows merge per CDR3 protein into single entries with the most common DNA and genes. The V and J calls come from TCRdb's annotation, not from the publication. Recorded for this sample are about 1.8 million distinct CDR3 sequences; roughly 50% of them occurred a single time. The leading ten clones occupy less than 2.5% of the sample.

From its cysteine to its phenylalanine, the CDR3 spans 14 amino acids. The CDR3 DNA has 42 bases and is translated from base 1. V gives up 4 bases and J gives up 4 bases, and the segment between their germline ends measures 14 bases. Per the germline V gene, SGHRS is the CDR1 and YFSETQ is the CDR2. The 39 donors, aged roughly 6 to 90 years, were systemically healthy Caucasian individuals from Russia. Ten milliliters of peripheral blood were drawn from each donor into EDTA-treated Vacutainer tubes. Ficoll-Paque density-gradient centrifugation was used to isolate PBMCs, with at least 6 million obtained per sample. Trizol reagent was used to extract total RNA from the PBMCs, yielding at least 6 micrograms per sample. Naive CD45RAhigh/CD27high T cell percentages were measured by flow cytometry on a PBMC aliquot from every donor. General study outcomes and caveats: Estimates of total diversity from one million sequenced T cells were regarded as lower bounds and underestimates. Observed TCR beta diversity per million T cells fell roughly linearly with age, and a significant reduction was already apparent by age roughly 40. A strong correlation was found between observed TCR beta diversity and the percentage of naive T cells measured by flow cytometry. Compared with the aged group, the long-lived group had more naive CD4+ T cells, fewer expanded clones and increased TCR diversity, a pattern suggesting age selection. The CMV infection status of donors was not known, potentially confounding age-related changes in expanded clonotypes. Since profiling was done on bulk unsorted PBMCs, naive and antigen-experienced compartments could not be conclusively compared.

A note on this clonotype: Its specific antigen is unknown. The input lacks base qualities; no much larger clone sits a single base away.

The sequence came from a woman aged 40 to 50 in good health. The rearrangement combines TRBV5-1 with TRBJ1-2, and perhaps TRBD1 as D gene, on 5 matching bases. The specimen was blood. For the CDR3, the sequence is CASSMNQGGYGYTF. The nucleotides are TGCGCCAGCAGCATGAACCAGGGTGGCTATGGCTACACCTTC.